The 5 T cell receptor beta chains below come from one sample, sequenced in a study of cytomegalovirus exposure and HLA in healthy donors. Researchers ran the PCR with 60 Vbeta and 13 Jbeta primers. TCRdb's copy holds only in-frame clones and misses some; the assay was immunoSEQ multiplex PCR. Among roughly 130,000 clones, 65% to 90% were seen once, and the ten largest hold 2.5% to 3%. Sequencing input: PBMCs. The receptors derive from a woman between 18 and 29 years old in good health and CMV-seropositive.

This chain uses TRBV10-1 with TRBJ1-3, with D tentatively TRBD1 (5 bases). Per germline, CDR1 WNHNN and CDR2 SYGVQD (reference sequence). The CDR3 length is 15 residues. V gave up 3 bases and J gave up 0 bases, with 9 bases separating them. The CDR3 DNA is TGCGCCAGCAGTGACGCCAGGGACTCTGGAAACACCATATATTTT. Translated: CASSDARDSGNTIYF.

Turning to this clone: This sample also contains other DNA sequences that code for the same CDR3. The genes are TRBV2 and TRBJ2-2, with TRBD2 matching 9 bases. This CDR3 region has 19 residues. Germline V gives CDR1 SNHLY, CDR2 FYNNEI. J was trimmed by 1 base and V by 4 bases; bases with no gene match: 13. CDR3 protein: CASSVRLAVPKENTGELFF. The CDR3 DNA is TGTGCCAGCAGTGTAAGACTAGCGGTTCCTAAAGAGAACACCGGGGAGCTGTTTTTT.

The J gene is TRBJ1-4, the V gene TRBV10-3, with a possible D match to TRBD1 (6 bases). Germline assignment: CDR1 ENHRY and CDR2 SYGVKD. Between the trimmed V and J ends, which lost 6 bases and 6 bases, there was a span of 11 bases. CDR3 length: 13 residues. CDR3 DNA: TGTGCCATCAGGGAGCAGGGGTATGAAAAACTGTTTTTT. It encodes CAIREQGYEKLFF.

This sequence joins TRBV9 and TRBJ2-1; D is possibly TRBD2 (6 bases). V lost 0 bases and J lost 12, with 10 bases in between. From germline, CDR1 is SGDLS and CDR2 YYNGEE. The length of the CDR3 is 12 residues. Written as DNA, the CDR3 is TGTGCCAGCAGCGTAGGTACCGGGGGGCAGTTCTTC. It yields the protein CASSVGTGGQFF.

The chain links TRBV6-5 to TRBJ1-1; D unclear. V lost 4 bases to trimming and J lost 1 base, with 10 bases between them. The CDR3 extends over 14 amino acids. Germline CDR1 is MNHEY and CDR2 is SVGAGI. DNA of the CDR3: TGTGCCAGCAGTTCTCGGGGAAAGAACACTGAAGCTTTCTTT. It encodes CASSSRGKNTEAFF.